This record concerns one T cell receptor beta chain sequence. CDR1 MDHEN and CDR2 SYDVKM come from the germline V gene. The germline V and J ends were trimmed by 5 bases and 0 bases, with 14 bases remaining between them. CDR3 size: 16 residues. This specimen comes from a study of blood T cell repertoires in COVID-19. In the study overall: Researchers got acute and convalescent COVID-19 samples from the United States, Italy and Spain. In each case, the material was cDNA or gDNA derived from T cells, B-cell-depleted T cells, or PBMCs.

Generated by immunoSEQ multiplex PCR, the TCRdb table keeps only in-frame clones and is missing some. The data contain around 170,000 clones, about four fifths of them singletons. Sequenced input: peripheral blood. The chain has TRBV28 and TRBJ1-5; TRBD1 is a possible D gene (5 bases). This TCR was recovered from an elderly woman with acute or convalescent COVID-19. This CDR3 reads CASSREQVYSNQPQHF. The CDR3 region has the DNA TGTGCCAGCAGTCGTGAACAGGTCTATAGCAATCAGCCCCAGCATTTT.